Included here is one TCR beta chain sequence, with context. Its antigen remains unidentified. No much larger clonotype is one base removed from it; base qualities were not supplied. This sample was taken from a study of blood T cell repertoires in COVID-19 (TCRdb year 2020). Background for the entire study: Collaborator samples came from the United States, Italy and Spain and covered acute and convalescent phases of COVID-19. A de-identified subject ID, COVID-19 status, age in years and sex were almost always included in the sample metadata. Deeply sampled blood TCRbeta repertoires from subjects exposed to, actively infected with, or recovered from COVID-19 were included in the dataset. A freely available public database, intended as a resource for researchers studying the immune response to SARS-CoV-2, is where the repertoires were released. The samples were drawn from two sources: the first 160 participants of the ongoing ImmuneRACE study, and 950 to 1,500 subjects contributed by 6 global collaborators. HLA class I and class II types, where available, came from metadata supplied by the sample provider rather than from assay-based typing. The prospective study material was composed of cDNA or gDNA derived from T cells, B-cell-depleted T cells, or PBMCs. General findings and caveats noted by the study authors: How much clinical and demographic metadata was included differed by source and by participant, and the metadata was provided uncurated.

The CDR3 runs 14 residues from the cysteine to the phenylalanine. Here the CDR3 DNA is all that survives: 42 bases in frame from base 1. Ends trimmed: V by 9 bases, J by 7 bases; bases unmatched to a gene: 13. From a lookup of the germline V gene, CDR1 and CDR2 are MGHDK and SYGVNS. TCRbeta CDR3 regions were amplified from genomic DNA using the immunoSEQ Assay, a bias-controlled multiplex PCR. In the authors' own workflow: The number of nucleated cells in each sample was estimated from the amplification of reference gene primers within the assay. To quantify the absolute abundance of each unique TCRbeta CDR3 rearrangement, sequence reads were collapsed and filtered. Productive Simpson clonality was computed per sample as the square root of Simpson's diversity index over productive rearrangements. TCRdb obtained this table from immuneACCESS and retained in-frame rearrangements with V and J assigned. These tables miss some clones; where compared with another copy, unresolved V genes account for less than half of the shortfall, and the remainder is unexplained. D and trimming come from the DNA, and the V and J calls and clone size come from that table. Present in this sample are about 61,000 clones, approximately 79% of which were seen just once. 4.5% to 7% of the sample is in the top ten clones.

Collaborating institutions collected whole blood in K2EDTA tubes following their own protocols. Collaborator samples were shipped for TCRbeta analysis as frozen whole blood, isolated PBMCs, or DNA extracted from either sample type. This receptor was taken from a woman between 65 and 79 years old with acute or convalescent COVID-19. The sequencing sample was made of peripheral blood. The rearrangement joined TRBV25-1 to TRBJ1-1, and 8 junction bases match TRBD1. CDR3 loop: CASAGQGATREAFF. The nucleotide sequence reads as follows: TGTGCCAGTGCGGGTCAGGGGGCTACGCGTGAAGCTTTCTTT.